These 20 T cell receptor beta chains originate from one sample sequenced in a study of blood T cell repertoires in COVID-19. The protocol was immunoSEQ multiplex PCR, while the TCRdb copy is restricted to in-frame clones and leaves out a portion. The sample yields 120,000 to 150,000 clones, about 77% seen once. What was sequenced was peripheral blood. These receptors were taken from a man aged 55 to 70 with acute or convalescent COVID-19.

This rearrangement joins TRBV4-2 to TRBJ2-5, with 8 positions matching TRBD1. V dropped 1 base and J dropped 4; count of bases not matched to a gene: 11. The CDR3 loop spans 17 amino acids. Germline V gives CDR1 LGHNA, CDR2 YNFKEQ. CDR3 sequence (DNA): TGTGCCAGCAGCCAAGGCACCTCTCAGGGGGCGTCAGAGACCCAGTACTTC. It yields the protein CASSQGTSQGASETQYF.

In this sample, this clone turned up many times. The rearrangement links TRBV10-3 to TRBJ2-7; the D is unclear. From germline, CDR1 is ENHRY and CDR2 SYGVKD. The CDR3 runs to 13 residues. Trimming cost V 4 bases and J 1 base, with 8 bases left between them. DNA of the CDR3: TGTGCCATCAGTGGCGGCGGATCCTACGAGCAGTACTTC. The encoded protein is CAISGGGSYEQYF.

This clone has just one count. The chain combines TRBV4-1 with TRBJ2-3, with D unresolved. Per the germline V gene, CDR1 is MGHRA and CDR2 is YSYEKL. The CDR3 spans 14 residues. V was shortened by 1 base and J by 2 bases, with 7 bases between the two germline ends. DNA of the CDR3: TGCGCCAGCAGCCAAGGCGGATACACAGATACGCAGTATTTT. The encoded protein is CASSQGGYTDTQYF.

V usage is TRBV7-9 and J usage is TRBJ2-3, with 7 bases fitting TRBD2. Germline lookup yields CDR1 SEHNR and CDR2 FQNEAQ (reference sequence). The CDR3 consists of 15 residues. V shed 5 bases, J shed 2 bases, and the junction held 7 bases outside the gene matches. The CDR3 nucleotides read TGTGCCAGCAGCCCGGCTAGCGGACCCACAGATACGCAGTATTTT. Translation: CASSPASGPTDTQYF.

This chain uses TRBV19 with TRBJ2-1; 11 bases fit TRBD2. The CDR3 length is 17 residues. The trim removed 6 bases at V and 2 bases at J, leaving 9 bases unmatched. Germline V gene lookup returns CDR1 LNHDA and CDR2 SQIVND (reference sequence). This CDR3 reads CASRTSGSTRTYNEQFF. Here the CDR3 DNA reads TGTGCCAGTAGAACTAGCGGGAGTACTCGGACCTACAATGAGCAGTTCTTC.

The chain uses TRBV29-1 and TRBJ2-3; TRBD1 might be the D (6 bases). V lost 8 bases, J lost 5 bases, and 17 bases lay in between. There are 13 residues in the CDR3. Germline assignment: CDR1 SQVTM and CDR2 ANQGSEA. In DNA form, the CDR3 reads TGCAGCTCCTGGGGCAGGGGTGGAGATACGCAGTATTTT. Translation gives CSSWGRGGDTQYF.

The chain carries TRBV7-6 and TRBJ2-7; 10 bases match TRBD1. The CDR3 has 15 amino acids. The germline V gene has CDR1 SGHVS and CDR2 FNYEAQ. V was pared by 5 bases and J by 2 bases, with 6 bases of the junction left unmatched. The CDR3 DNA is TGTGCCAGCAGCCTCACCGGGACAGGGGCCTACGAGCAGTACTTC. It translates to CASSLTGTGAYEQYF.

The chain recombines TRBV2 with TRBJ1-1; possible D gene TRBD1, 5 bases. Trimming removed 9 bases at V and 4 bases at J, with 15 bases between. The CDR3 extends over 13 amino acids. CDR1 and CDR2 (germline): SNHLY, FYNNEI. The DNA of the CDR3 is TGTGCCAGACGGAAGGGGTTGCGCACTGAAGCTTTCTTT. It specifies CARRKGLRTEAFF.

The chain uses TRBV30 and TRBJ2-1; 9 nucleotides line up with TRBD1. V shed 1 base and J 8 bases; nucleotides not matched to a gene: 9. CDR3 length: 15 residues. The germline V gene has CDR1 GTSNPN and CDR2 SVGIG (reference sequence). The CDR3 bases are TGTGCCTGGAGTGCCCTGGGACAGGGAAGGGATGAGCAGTTCTTC. Protein sequence: CAWSALGQGRDEQFF.

This clone has more than one count but fewer than ten. The chain carries TRBV6-5 and TRBJ1-5; no clear D gene. Germline V gene lookup returns CDR1 MNHEY and CDR2 SVGAGI. Trimming removed 6 bases from V and 1 base from J, with 13 bases in between. The CDR3 extends over 15 amino acids. The CDR3: CASRREPSSNQPQHF. The CDR3 coding sequence is TGTGCCAGCAGGAGGGAGCCTTCCAGCAATCAGCCCCAGCATTTT.

The chain combines TRBV7-3 with TRBJ2-1; no clear D. The CDR3 runs to 14 residues. CDR1 is SGHTA and CDR2 is FQGTGA in the germline V gene. Trimming cost V 1 base and J 7 bases, with 11 bases left between them. CDR3 loop: CASSLSAHVNEQFF. Written as DNA, the CDR3 is TGTGCCAGCAGCTTAAGCGCCCACGTTAATGAGCAGTTCTTC.

This clone has only one observation. This chain links TRBV5-6 with TRBJ2-3, with D perhaps matching TRBD1 (5 bases). Trimming shortened V by 3 bases and J by 5 bases, and 19 bases separated the two germline ends. Germline CDR1 is SGHDT and CDR2 is YYEEEE. The CDR3 is 16 residues long. The CDR3 protein is CASSSPSGSRVDTQYF. In DNA form, the CDR3 reads TGTGCCAGCAGCTCGCCGTCAGGGTCCAGGGTAGATACGCAGTATTTT.

The rearrangement joins TRBV5-4 to TRBJ2-7, with D uncertain. CDR3 length equals 13 residues. Trimming pared 9 bases from V and 5 bases from J, leaving 18 bases between. Germline V gives CDR1 SGHNT, CDR2 YYREEE (reference sequence). In nucleotides, the CDR3 is TGTGCCATCTCCGGTGGCGGTGCAAACGAGCAGTACTTC. Its protein product is CAISGGGANEQYF.

The chain has TRBV5-1 and TRBJ1-5; D gene unclear. This CDR3 is built from 15 residues. Trimming stripped 0 bases from V and 2 bases from J, with 9 bases between. Germline values: CDR1 SGHRS, CDR2 YFSETQ. The CDR3 coding sequence is TGCGCCAGCAGCTTGGAGCCGAGCGGCAATCAGCCCCAGCATTTT. This sequence encodes CASSLEPSGNQPQHF.

The chain combines TRBV30 with TRBJ2-5, with TRBD2 as a possible D gene (5 bases). CDR1 and CDR2 from the germline V gene are GTSNPN and SVGIG (reference sequence). This CDR3 spans 11 amino acids. V lost 2 bases and J 5 bases, leaving 6 bases between the germline ends. The DNA of the CDR3 is TGTGCCTGGAGTCCGGGGGAGACCCAGTACTTC. Its translation is CAWSPGETQYF.

The V call is TRBV19, the J call TRBJ1-1; D remains unclear. This CDR3 region has 13 residues. The germline V gene has CDR1 LNHDA and CDR2 SQIVND (reference sequence). Trimming took 3 bases from V and 7 from J, leaving 12 bases between them. The CDR3 region is CASSISGVGEAFF. The DNA of the CDR3 is TGTGCCAGTAGTATTTCCGGGGTCGGTGAAGCTTTCTTT. The whole variable domain, remainder taken from reference TRBV19 and TRBJ1-1, is DGGITQSPKYLFRKEGQNVTLSCEQNLNHDAMYWYRQDPGQGLRLIYYSQIVNDFQKGDIAEGYSVSREKKESFPLTVTSAQKNPTAFYLCASSISGVGEAFFGQGTRLTVV.

The genes are TRBV4-1 and TRBJ2-7; TRBD2 might be the D (6 bases). Per germline, CDR1 MGHRA and CDR2 YSYEKL. This CDR3 has 14 residues. Trimming cost V 1 base and J 7 bases, with 14 bases left between them. CDR3 sequence (DNA): TGCGCCAGCAGCCAAGTAACCGGGAGTGGGGAGCAGTACTTC. Amino acid sequence: CASSQVTGSGEQYF.

This clone has a single count. The chain combines TRBV19 with TRBJ2-7; 10 bases are a match to TRBD2. This CDR3 contains 17 residues. Germline V gene data show CDR1 as LNHDA and CDR2 as SQIVND (reference sequence). Trimming took 3 bases from V and 2 from J; bases not matched to a gene: 10. As DNA, the CDR3 is TGTGCCAGTAGTATTGATGGACTAGCGGTATCCCCCTACGAGCAGTACTTC. It yields the protein CASSIDGLAVSPYEQYF.

The V and J genes are TRBV19 and TRBJ1-2; TRBD1 matches at 7 bases. Germline V gives CDR1 LNHDA, CDR2 SQIVND (reference sequence). This CDR3 comprises 15 residues. After removal of 4 bases from V and 0 bases from J, the junction contained 5 bases not matched to a gene. The CDR3 here is CASSRGTEPNYGYTF. CDR3 sequence (DNA): TGTGCCAGTAGTAGAGGGACAGAGCCTAACTATGGCTACACCTTC. Full variable domain (rest looked up from reference TRBV19 and TRBJ1-2): DGGITQSPKYLFRKEGQNVTLSCEQNLNHDAMYWYRQDPGQGLRLIYYSQIVNDFQKGDIAEGYSVSREKKESFPLTVTSAQKNPTAFYLCASSRGTEPNYGYTFGSGTRLTVV.

This chain connects TRBV7-9 to TRBJ2-6, with 7 bases identical to TRBD2. J was trimmed by 0 bases and V by 3 bases; bases with no gene match: 5. CDR3 length: 17 amino acids. CDR1 is SEHNR and CDR2 is FQNEAQ in the germline V gene (reference sequence). CDR3 in amino acids: CASSFRDYHSGANVLTF. The CDR3 DNA is TGTGCCAGCAGCTTCCGGGACTACCACTCTGGGGCCAACGTCCTGACTTTC.